A selection of T cell receptor beta chains follows, all from one sample in a study of T-cell memory formation after mild COVID-19. TCRdb redid the calling of the 5' RACE reads with MiXCR, one entry per CDR3 protein. The sample comprises about 560,000 distinct CDR3 sequences, roughly 22% of which are singletons, and under 8.5% rests with the top ten. Sequenced: PBMCs or a T cell subset sorted from them (not recorded which). All receptors come from an adult woman who had mild COVID-19 (a few samples of this study predate the infection). Cell type and time point are not known. Both conserved end residues are part of each CDR3. A D gene is named only where the DNA matches it firmly. Clone size, where shown, is once, few, many, or a class for clones that have expanded.

cdr3_length	v_call	j_call	d_call	clone_size	cdr3_aa	cdr3_nt
15	TRBV9	TRBJ1-2	.	.	CASSVATTDFPGYTF	TGTGCCAGCAGCGTAGCTACGACGGACTTTCCGGGCTACACCTTC
18	TRBV12-5	TRBJ2-2	.	few	CASGLSTGWGAHTGELFF	TGTGCTAGTGGTTTGTCGACGGGATGGGGCGCACACACCGGGGAGCTGTTTTTT
15	TRBV29-1	TRBJ2-7	.	few	CSRTNRDKGPHEQYF	TGCAGCAGAACTAACCGGGACAAGGGTCCCCACGAGCAGTACTTC
13	TRBV12-3/TRBV12-4	TRBJ2-5	.	few	CASSLYPEGTQYF	TGTGCCAGCAGTTTATATCCTGAGGGGACCCAGTACTTC
14	TRBV12-3/TRBV12-4	TRBJ2-2	.	.	CASSSGTPGGELFF	TGTGCCAGCAGTTCCGGGACTCCGGGCGGGGAGCTGTTTTTT
15	TRBV7-9	TRBJ2-5	.	few	CASSPAETAMETQYF	TGTGCCAGCAGCCCGGCGGAGACAGCAATGGAGACCCAGTACTTC
17	TRBV4-1	TRBJ2-6	.	.	CASSQEEGVWGANVLTF	TGCGCCAGCAGCCAAGAAGAAGGGGTGTGGGGGGCCAACGTCCTGACTTTC
14	TRBV5-6	TRBJ2-7	.	.	CASSLGGRGREQYF	TGTGCCAGCAGCTTAGGGGGCCGGGGGCGCGAGCAGTACTTC
14	TRBV7-6	TRBJ2-7	.	once	CASSFGEDAYEQYF	TGTGCCAGCAGCTTCGGTGAAGACGCCTACGAGCAGTACTTC
14	TRBV20-1	TRBJ2-5	TRBD1	.	CSAKNTGVLETQYF	TGCAGTGCTAAAAACACAGGGGTTCTGGAGACCCAGTACTTC
14	TRBV20-1	TRBJ1-6	TRBD1	.	CSASLSPGGSPLHF	TGCAGTGCTAGCCTGTCGCCAGGGGGCTCACCCCTCCACTTT
15	TRBV19	TRBJ2-1	.	.	CASSIWGAMGNEQFF	TGTGCCAGTAGTATATGGGGGGCGATGGGCAATGAGCAGTTCTTC
17	TRBV15	TRBJ2-1	TRBD2	many	CATSRGRSGRVNNEQFF	TGTGCCACCAGCCGAGGGAGGAGCGGGAGAGTAAACAATGAGCAGTTCTTC
17	TRBV3-1	TRBJ2-3	.	few	CASSQGVLGLTTDTQYF	TGTGCCAGCAGCCAAGGGGTTTTGGGGCTCACCACAGATACGCAGTATTTT
15	TRBV27	TRBJ1-5	TRBD1	few	CASSDRGYSNQPQHF	TGTGCCAGCAGTGACAGGGGGTATAGCAATCAGCCCCAGCATTTT
15	TRBV12-3/TRBV12-4	TRBJ2-3	TRBD1	few	CASSSKQGATDTQYF	TGTGCCAGCAGTTCTAAACAGGGGGCTACAGATACGCAGTATTTT
17	TRBV7-2	TRBJ2-7	TRBD2	few	CASSFPKGAGGSYEQYF	TGTGCCAGCAGCTTCCCAAAGGGAGCGGGAGGCTCCTACGAGCAGTACTTC
15	TRBV9	TRBJ1-1	.	few	CASSVGGVLSTEAFF	TGTGCCAGCAGCGTAGGTGGGGTTCTGTCCACTGAAGCTTTCTTT
13	TRBV29-1	TRBJ1-2	TRBD1	.	CSVQGGANYGYTF	TGCAGCGTCCAGGGGGGAGCTAACTATGGCTACACCTTC
13	TRBV5-6	TRBJ2-1	.	.	CASSFDGRGRQFF	TGTGCCAGCAGCTTTGACGGGAGAGGGCGGCAGTTCTTC
16	TRBV7-8	TRBJ1-4	.	few	CASSSTRHGPNEKLFF	TGTGCCAGCAGCTCCACCCGACACGGGCCCAATGAAAAACTGTTTTTT
15	TRBV7-6	TRBJ2-3	.	few	CASSRLSPSTDTQYF	TGTGCCAGCAGCCGCCTAAGCCCTAGCACAGATACGCAGTATTTT
15	TRBV2	TRBJ1-4	TRBD1	.	CASSGGDVTNEKLFF	TGTGCCAGCTCAGGGGGCGACGTGACTAATGAAAAACTGTTTTTT
12	TRBV10-3	TRBJ2-5	.	few	CAISEDGGTQYF	TGTGCCATCAGTGAGGATGGTGGGACCCAGTACTTC
14	TRBV20-1	TRBJ2-7	.	few	CSARNPRETYEQYF	TGCAGTGCCAGAAACCCCCGGGAGACCTACGAGCAGTACTTC
18	TRBV6-6	TRBJ2-1	TRBD2	once	CASSQFRLAGGPRNEQFF	TGTGCCAGCAGTCAATTCCGACTAGCGGGAGGGCCGAGGAATGAGCAGTTCTTC
14	TRBV6-1	TRBJ1-2	.	few	CASSEDSRPGGYTF	TGTGCCAGCAGTGAAGATAGTAGACCTGGGGGCTACACCTTC
15	TRBV4-3	TRBJ2-3	.	few	CASSQAFDGTDTQYF	TGCGCCAGCAGCCAAGCGTTTGACGGCACAGATACGCAGTATTTT
17	TRBV19	TRBJ2-1	TRBD2	few	CASSILSAGGSYNEQFF	TGTGCCAGTAGTATTTTGTCGGCGGGGGGCTCCTACAATGAGCAGTTCTTC
11	TRBV7-9	TRBJ2-3	.	many	CASSWGDTQYF	TGTGCCAGCAGCTGGGGAGATACGCAGTATTTT
14	TRBV24-1	TRBJ2-7	.	few	CATSDSPNVKEQYF	TGTGCCACCAGTGATTCACCAAACGTTAAGGAGCAGTACTTC
12	TRBV24-1	TRBJ2-5	.	few	CATGSWGETQYF	TGTGCCACCGGCAGCTGGGGAGAGACCCAGTACTTC
15	TRBV28	TRBJ2-1	TRBD2	many	CASSSRSGRVNEQFF	TGTGCCAGCAGTTCCCGCTCCGGGAGGGTAAATGAGCAGTTCTTC
17	TRBV28	TRBJ2-6	.	many	CASSTDFMIWGANVLTF	TGTGCCAGCAGCACCGACTTCATGATCTGGGGGGCCAACGTCCTGACTTTC
17	TRBV6-2/TRBV6-3	TRBJ2-1	TRBD2	many	CASRALGLAGSYNEQFF	TGTGCCAGCAGGGCACTAGGACTAGCGGGTTCCTACAATGAGCAGTTCTTC
16	TRBV3-1	TRBJ1-5	TRBD1	many	CASSLGTGDSNQPQHF	TGTGCCAGCAGCCTAGGGACAGGGGATAGCAATCAGCCCCAGCATTTT
15	TRBV4-1	TRBJ2-3	.	.	CASSLPGAVADTQYF	TGCGCCAGCAGCCTGCCCGGGGCGGTGGCAGATACGCAGTATTTT
14	TRBV28	TRBJ2-4	TRBD2	few	CASSLQREGDIQYF	TGTGCCAGCAGCCTCCAGCGGGAGGGGGACATTCAGTACTTC
13	TRBV30	TRBJ1-1	.	.	CAWSGKQGTEAFF	TGTGCCTGGAGTGGGAAACAGGGCACTGAAGCTTTCTTT